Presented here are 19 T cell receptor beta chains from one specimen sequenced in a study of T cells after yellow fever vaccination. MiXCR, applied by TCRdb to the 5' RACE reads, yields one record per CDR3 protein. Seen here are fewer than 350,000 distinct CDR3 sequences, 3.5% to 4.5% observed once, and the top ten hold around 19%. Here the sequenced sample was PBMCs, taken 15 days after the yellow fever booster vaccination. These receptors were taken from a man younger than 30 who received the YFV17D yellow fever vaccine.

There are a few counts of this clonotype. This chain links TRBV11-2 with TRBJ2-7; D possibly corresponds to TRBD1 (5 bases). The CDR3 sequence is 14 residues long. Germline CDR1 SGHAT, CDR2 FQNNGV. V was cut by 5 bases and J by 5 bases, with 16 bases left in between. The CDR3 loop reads CASSQGPQGHEQYF. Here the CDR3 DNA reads TGTGCCAGCAGCCAGGGCCCCCAGGGCCACGAGCAGTACTTC.

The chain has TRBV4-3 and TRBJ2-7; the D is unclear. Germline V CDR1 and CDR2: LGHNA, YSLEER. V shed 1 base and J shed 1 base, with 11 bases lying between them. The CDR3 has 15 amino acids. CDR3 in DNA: TGCGCCAGCAGCCAAGTCGTGGCGGCTTCCTACGAGCAGTACTTC. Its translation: CASSQVVAASYEQYF.

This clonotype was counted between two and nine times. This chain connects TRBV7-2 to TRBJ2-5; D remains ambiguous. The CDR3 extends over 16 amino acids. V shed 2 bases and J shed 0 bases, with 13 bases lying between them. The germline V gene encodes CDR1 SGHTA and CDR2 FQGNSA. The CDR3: CASSLIAWQYQETQYF. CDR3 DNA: TGTGCCAGCAGCTTAATAGCCTGGCAGTACCAAGAGACCCAGTACTTC.

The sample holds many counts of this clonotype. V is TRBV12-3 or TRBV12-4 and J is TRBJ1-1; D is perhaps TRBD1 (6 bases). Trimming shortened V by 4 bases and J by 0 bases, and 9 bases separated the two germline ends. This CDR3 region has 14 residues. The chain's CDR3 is CASSSGVMNTEAFF. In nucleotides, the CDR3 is TGTGCCAGCAGTTCAGGGGTAATGAACACTGAAGCTTTCTTT.

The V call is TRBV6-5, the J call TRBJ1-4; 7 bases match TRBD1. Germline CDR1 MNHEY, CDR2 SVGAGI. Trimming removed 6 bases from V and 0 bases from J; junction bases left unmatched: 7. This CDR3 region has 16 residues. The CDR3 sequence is CASRRKGATTNEKLFF. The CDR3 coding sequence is TGTGCCAGCAGGCGAAAGGGGGCCACAACTAATGAAAAACTGTTTTTT.

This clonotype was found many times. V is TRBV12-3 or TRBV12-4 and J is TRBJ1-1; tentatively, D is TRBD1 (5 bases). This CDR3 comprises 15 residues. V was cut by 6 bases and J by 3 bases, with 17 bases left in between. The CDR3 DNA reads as TGTGCCAGCAGCTTCAGAGGGGCGGGTGACACTGAAGCTTTCTTT. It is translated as CASSFRGAGDTEAFF.

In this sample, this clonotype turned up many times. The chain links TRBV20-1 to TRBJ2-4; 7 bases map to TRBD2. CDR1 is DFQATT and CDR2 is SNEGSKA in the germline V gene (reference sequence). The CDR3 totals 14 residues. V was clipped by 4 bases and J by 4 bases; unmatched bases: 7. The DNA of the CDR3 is TGCAGTGCTATGATGGGGGGGAGTAAAAACATTCAGTACTTC. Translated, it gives CSAMMGGSKNIQYF.

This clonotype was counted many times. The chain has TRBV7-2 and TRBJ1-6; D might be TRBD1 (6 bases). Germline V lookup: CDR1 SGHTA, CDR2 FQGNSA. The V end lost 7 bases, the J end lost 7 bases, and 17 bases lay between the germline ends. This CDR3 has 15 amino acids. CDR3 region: CASMPPGHPNSPLHF. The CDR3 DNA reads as TGTGCCAGCATGCCCCCGGGACATCCCAATTCACCCCTCCACTTT. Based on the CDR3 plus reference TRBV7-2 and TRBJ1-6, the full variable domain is GAGVSQSPSNKVTEKGKDVELRCDPISGHTALYWYRQSLGQGLEFLIYFQGNSAPDKSGLPSDRFSAERTGGSVSTLTIQRTQQEDSAVYLCASMPPGHPNSPLHFGNGTRLTVT.

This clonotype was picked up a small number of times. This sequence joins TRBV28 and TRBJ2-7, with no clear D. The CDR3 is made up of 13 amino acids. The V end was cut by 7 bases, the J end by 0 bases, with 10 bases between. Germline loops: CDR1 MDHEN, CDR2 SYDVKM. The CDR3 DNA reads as TGTGCCAGCACGTCTCCCAGCTCCTACGAGCAGTACTTC. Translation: CASTSPSSYEQYF.

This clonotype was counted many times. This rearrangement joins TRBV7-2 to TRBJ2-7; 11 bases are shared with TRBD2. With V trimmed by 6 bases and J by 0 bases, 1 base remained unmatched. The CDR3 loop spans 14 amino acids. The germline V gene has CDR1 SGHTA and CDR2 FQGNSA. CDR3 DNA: TGTGCCAGCAGGCTAGCGGGGGGCTCCTACGAGCAGTACTTC. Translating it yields CASRLAGGSYEQYF.

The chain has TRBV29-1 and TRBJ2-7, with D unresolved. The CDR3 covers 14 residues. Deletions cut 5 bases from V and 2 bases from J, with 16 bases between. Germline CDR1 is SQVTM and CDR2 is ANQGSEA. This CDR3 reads CSVKPRTATYEQYF. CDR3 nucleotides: TGCAGCGTTAAGCCCAGGACGGCGACCTACGAGCAGTACTTC.

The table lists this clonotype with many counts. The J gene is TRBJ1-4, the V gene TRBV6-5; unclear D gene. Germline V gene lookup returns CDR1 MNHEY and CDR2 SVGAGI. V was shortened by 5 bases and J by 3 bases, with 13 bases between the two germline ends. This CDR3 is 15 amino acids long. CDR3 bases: TGTGCCAGCAGTCCAATTGGGCAGTCTAATGAAAAACTGTTTTTT. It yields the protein CASSPIGQSNEKLFF.

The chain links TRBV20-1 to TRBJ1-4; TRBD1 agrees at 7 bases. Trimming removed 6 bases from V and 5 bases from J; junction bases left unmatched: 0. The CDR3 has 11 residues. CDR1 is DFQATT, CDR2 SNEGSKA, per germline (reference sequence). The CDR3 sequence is CSAQGNEKLFF. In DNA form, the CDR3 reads TGCAGTGCACAGGGGAATGAAAAACTGTTTTTT.

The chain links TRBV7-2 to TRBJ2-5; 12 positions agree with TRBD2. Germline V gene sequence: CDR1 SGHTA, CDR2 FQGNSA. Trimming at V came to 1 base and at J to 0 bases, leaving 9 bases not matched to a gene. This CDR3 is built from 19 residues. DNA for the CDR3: TGTGCCAGCAGCTTAGGCCGCCCCACTAGCGGGGGGAACCAAGAGACCCAGTACTTC. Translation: CASSLGRPTSGGNQETQYF.

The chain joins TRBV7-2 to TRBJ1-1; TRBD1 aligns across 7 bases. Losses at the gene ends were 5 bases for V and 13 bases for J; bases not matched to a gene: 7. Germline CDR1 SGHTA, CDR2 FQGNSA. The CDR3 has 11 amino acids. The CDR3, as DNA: TGTGCCAGCAGCCCAGGGGGGACTGTTTTCTTT. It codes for CASSPGGTVFF. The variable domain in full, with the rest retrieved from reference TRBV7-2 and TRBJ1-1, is GAGVSQSPSNKVTEKGKDVELRCDPISGHTALYWYRQSLGQGLEFLIYFQGNSAPDKSGLPSDRFSAERTGGSVSTLTIQRTQQEDSAVYLCASSPGGTVFFGQGTRLTVV.

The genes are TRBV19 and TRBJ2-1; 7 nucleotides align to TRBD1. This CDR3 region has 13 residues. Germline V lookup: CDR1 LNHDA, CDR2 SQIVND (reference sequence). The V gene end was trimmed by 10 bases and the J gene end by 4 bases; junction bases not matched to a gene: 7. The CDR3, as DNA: TGTGCCACTGGACAGGAAACTTACAATGAGCAGTTCTTC. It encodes CATGQETYNEQFF.

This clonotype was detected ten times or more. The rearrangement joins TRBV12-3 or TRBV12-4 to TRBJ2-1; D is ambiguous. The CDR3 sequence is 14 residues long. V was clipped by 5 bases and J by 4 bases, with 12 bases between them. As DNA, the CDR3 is TGTGCCAGCAGTCCGGACGGGCGATACAATGAGCAGTTCTTC. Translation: CASSPDGRYNEQFF.

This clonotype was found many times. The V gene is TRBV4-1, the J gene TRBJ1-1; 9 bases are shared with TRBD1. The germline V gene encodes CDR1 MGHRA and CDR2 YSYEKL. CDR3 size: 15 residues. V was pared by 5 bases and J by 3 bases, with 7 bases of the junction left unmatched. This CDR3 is CASSTGGAGDTEAFF. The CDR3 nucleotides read TGCGCCAGCAGCACAGGGGGCGCGGGGGACACTGAAGCTTTCTTT.

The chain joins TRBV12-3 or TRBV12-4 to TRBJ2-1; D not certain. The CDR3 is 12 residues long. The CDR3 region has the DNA TGTGCTACCACCCGGGTGTACAATGAGCAGTTCTTC. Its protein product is CATTRVYNEQFF.